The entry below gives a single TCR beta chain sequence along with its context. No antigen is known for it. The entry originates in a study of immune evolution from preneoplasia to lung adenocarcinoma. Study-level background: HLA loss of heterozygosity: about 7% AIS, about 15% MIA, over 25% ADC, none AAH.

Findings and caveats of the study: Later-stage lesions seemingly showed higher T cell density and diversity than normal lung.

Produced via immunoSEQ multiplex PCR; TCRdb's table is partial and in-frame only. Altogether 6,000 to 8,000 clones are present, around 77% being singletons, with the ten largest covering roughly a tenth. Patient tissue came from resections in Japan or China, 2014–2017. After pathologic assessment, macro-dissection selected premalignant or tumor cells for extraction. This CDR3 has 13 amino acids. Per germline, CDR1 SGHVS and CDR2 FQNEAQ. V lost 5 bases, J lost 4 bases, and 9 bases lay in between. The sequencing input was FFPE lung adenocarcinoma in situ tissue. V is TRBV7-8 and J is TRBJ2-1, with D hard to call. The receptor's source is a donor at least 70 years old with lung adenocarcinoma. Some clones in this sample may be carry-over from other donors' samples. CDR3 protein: CASSLDSYNEQFF. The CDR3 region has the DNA TGTGCCAGCAGCCTCGACTCATACAATGAGCAGTTCTTC.